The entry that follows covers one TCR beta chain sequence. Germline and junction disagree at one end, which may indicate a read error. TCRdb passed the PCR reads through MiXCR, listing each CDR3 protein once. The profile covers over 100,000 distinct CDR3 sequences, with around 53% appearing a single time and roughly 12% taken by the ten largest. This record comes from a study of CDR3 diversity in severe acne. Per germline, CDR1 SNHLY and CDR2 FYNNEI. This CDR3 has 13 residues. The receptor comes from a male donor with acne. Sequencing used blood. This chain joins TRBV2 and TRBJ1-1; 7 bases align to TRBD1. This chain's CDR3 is CAISAGTEPEAFF. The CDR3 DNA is TGTGCCATCAGTGCTGGGACAGAACCTGAAGCTTTCTTT.